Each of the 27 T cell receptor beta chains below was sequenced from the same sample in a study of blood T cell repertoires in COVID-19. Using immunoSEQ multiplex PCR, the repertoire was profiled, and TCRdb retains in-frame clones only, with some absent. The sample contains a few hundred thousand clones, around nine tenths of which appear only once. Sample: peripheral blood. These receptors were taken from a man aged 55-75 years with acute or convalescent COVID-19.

CDR3 loop: CASNTGGRETQYF. The CDR3 nucleotides are TGTGCCAGCAATACGGGGGGGCGGGAGACCCAGTACTTC. The V and J genes are TRBV28 and TRBJ2-5, with TRBD2 matching over 8 bases. The CDR3 consists of 13 residues. CDR1 is MDHEN, CDR2 SYDVKM, per germline. J was trimmed by 5 bases and V by 7 bases; bases with no gene match: 6.

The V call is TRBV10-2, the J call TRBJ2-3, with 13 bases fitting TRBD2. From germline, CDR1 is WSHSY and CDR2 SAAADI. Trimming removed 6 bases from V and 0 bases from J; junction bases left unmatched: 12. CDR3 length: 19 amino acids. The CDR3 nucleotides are TGCGCCAGCAGCCCCAGGGGACTAGCGGGACCAGCTAGCACAGATACGCAGTATTTT. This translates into CASSPRGLAGPASTDTQYF.

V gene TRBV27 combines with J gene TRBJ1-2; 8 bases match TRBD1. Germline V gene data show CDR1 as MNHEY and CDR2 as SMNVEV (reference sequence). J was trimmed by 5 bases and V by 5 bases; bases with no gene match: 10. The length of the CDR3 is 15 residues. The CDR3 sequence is CASSPDRGARYGYTF. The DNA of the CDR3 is TGTGCCAGCAGTCCTGACAGGGGCGCAAGGTATGGCTACACCTTC.

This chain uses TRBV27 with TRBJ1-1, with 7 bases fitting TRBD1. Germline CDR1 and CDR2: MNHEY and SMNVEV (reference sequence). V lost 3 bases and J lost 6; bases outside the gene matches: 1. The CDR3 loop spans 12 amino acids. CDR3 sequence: CASSLTGSEAFF. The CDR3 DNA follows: TGTGCCAGCAGTTTGACAGGGTCTGAAGCTTTCTTT.

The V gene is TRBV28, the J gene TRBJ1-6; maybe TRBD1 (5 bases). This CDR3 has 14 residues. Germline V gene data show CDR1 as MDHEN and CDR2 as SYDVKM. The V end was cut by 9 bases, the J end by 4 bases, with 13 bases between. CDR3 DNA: TGTGCCAGTATACGTGACAGTTATAATTCACCCCTCCACTTT. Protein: CASIRDSYNSPLHF.

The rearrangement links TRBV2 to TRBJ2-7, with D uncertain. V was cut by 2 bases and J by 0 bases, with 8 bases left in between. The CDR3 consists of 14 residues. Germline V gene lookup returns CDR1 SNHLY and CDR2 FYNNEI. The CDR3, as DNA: TGTGCCAGCAGTGAACGGGTCTCCTCCTACGAGCAGTACTTC. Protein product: CASSERVSSYEQYF.

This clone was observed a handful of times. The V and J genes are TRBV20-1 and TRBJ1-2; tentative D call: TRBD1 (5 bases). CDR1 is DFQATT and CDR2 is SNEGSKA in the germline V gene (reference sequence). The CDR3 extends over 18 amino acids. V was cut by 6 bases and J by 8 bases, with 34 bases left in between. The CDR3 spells CSASDPTGRASNQGGYTF. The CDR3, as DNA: TGCAGTGCAAGTGACCCTACAGGACGGGCTTCTAACCAAGGGGGCTACACCTTC.

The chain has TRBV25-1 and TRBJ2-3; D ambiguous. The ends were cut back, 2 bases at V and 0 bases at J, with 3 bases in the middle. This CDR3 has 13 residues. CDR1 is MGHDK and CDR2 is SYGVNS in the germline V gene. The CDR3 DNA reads TGTGCCAGCAGTGAACGTAGCACAGATACGCAGTATTTT. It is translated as CASSERSTDTQYF.

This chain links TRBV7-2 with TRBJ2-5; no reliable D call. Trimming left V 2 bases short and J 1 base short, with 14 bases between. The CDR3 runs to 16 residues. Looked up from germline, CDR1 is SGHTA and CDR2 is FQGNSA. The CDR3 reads CASSLFAGATQETQYF. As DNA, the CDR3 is TGTGCCAGCAGCTTATTTGCCGGAGCAACCCAAGAGACCCAGTACTTC.

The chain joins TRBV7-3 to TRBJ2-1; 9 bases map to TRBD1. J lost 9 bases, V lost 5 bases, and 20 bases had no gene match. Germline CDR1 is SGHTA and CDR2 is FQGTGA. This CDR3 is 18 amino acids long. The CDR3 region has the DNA TGTGCCAGCAGCCATACTCCGGGACAGGGTTCTGGCTTCGTTGAGCAGTTCTTC. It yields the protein CASSHTPGQGSGFVEQFF.

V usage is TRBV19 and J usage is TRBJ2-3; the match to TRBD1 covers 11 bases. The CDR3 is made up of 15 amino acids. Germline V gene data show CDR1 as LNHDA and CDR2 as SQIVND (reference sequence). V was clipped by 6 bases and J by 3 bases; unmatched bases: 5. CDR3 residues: CASRRTGGGTDTQYF. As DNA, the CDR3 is TGTGCCAGTAGGCGGACAGGGGGCGGAACAGATACGCAGTATTTT.

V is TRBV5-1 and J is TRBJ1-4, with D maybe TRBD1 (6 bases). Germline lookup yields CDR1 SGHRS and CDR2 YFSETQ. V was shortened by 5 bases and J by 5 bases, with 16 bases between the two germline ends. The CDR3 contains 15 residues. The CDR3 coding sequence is TGCGCCAGCAGTTTAACCGGACAGTTAAATGAAAAACTGTTTTTT. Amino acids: CASSLTGQLNEKLFF.

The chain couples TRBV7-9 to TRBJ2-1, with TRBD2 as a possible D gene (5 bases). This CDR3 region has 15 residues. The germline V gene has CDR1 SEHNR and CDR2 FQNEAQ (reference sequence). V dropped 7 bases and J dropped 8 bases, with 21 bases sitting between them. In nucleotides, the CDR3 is TGTGCCAGCAACCACCTGGCGGGCCAGACGGATGAGCAGTTCTTC. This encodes CASNHLAGQTDEQFF.

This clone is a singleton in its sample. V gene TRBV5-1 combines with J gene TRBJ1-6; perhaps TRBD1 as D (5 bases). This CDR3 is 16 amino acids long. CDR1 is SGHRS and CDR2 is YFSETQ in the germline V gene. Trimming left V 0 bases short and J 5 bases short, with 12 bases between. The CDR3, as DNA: TGCGCCAGCAGCTTGGCCGGGGGAACCGATAATTCACCCCTCCACTTT. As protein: CASSLAGGTDNSPLHF.

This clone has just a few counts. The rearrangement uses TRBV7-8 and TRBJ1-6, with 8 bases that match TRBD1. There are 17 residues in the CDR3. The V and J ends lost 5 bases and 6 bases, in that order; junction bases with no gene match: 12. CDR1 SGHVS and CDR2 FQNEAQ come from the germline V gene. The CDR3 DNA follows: TGTGCCAGCAGCCCCCCCGGGGCGACAGGGGCTAATTCACCCCTCCACTTT. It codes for CASSPPGATGANSPLHF.

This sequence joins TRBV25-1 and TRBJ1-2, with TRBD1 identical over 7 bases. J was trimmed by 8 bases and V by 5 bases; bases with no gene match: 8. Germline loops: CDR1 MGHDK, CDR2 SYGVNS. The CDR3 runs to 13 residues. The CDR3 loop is CASSIGGGGGYTF. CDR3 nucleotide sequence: TGTGCCAGCAGTATCGGAGGGGGCGGCGGCTACACCTTC.

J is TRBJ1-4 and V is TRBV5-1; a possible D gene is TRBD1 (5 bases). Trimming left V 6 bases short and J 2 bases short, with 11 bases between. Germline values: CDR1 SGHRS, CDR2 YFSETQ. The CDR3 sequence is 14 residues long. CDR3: CASTGRGTNEKLFF. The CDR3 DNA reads TGCGCCAGCACCGGGCGGGGGACTAATGAAAAACTGTTTTTT.

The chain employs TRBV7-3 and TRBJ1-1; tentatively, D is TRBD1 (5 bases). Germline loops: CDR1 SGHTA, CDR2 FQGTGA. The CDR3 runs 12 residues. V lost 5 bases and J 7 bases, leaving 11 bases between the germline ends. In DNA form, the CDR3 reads TGTGCCAGCAGCCTATCCGGGGGTGAAGCTTTCTTT. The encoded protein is CASSLSGGEAFF.

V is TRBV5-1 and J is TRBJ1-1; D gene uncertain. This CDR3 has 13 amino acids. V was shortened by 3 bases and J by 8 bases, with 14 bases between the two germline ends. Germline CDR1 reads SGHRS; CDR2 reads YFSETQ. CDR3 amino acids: CASSSGTDGEAFF. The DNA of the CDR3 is TGCGCCAGCAGCTCGGGAACTGACGGCGAAGCTTTCTTT.

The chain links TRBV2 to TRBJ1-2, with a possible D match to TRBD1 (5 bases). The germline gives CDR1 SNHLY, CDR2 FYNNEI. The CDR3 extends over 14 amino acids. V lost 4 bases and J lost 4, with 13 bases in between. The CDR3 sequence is CASSAQGSGYGYTF. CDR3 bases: TGTGCCAGCAGTGCGCAGGGTTCAGGCTATGGCTACACCTTC.

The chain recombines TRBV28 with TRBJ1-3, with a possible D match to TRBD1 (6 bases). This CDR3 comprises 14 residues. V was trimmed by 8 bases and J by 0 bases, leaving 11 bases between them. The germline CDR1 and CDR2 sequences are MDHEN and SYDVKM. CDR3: CASQGSSSGNTIYF. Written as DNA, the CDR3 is TGTGCCAGCCAGGGGAGCTCCTCTGGAAACACCATATATTTT.

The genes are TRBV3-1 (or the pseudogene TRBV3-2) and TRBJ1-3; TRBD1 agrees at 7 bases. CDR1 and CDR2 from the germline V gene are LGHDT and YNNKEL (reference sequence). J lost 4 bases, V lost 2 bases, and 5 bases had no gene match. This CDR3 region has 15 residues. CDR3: CASSQTGTVGNTIYF. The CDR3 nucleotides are TGTGCCAGCAGCCAAACCGGGACAGTGGGAAACACCATATATTTT.

This chain's CDR3 is CASSGRDPNYGYTF. The DNA of the CDR3 is TGTGCCAGCAGCGGCCGGGATCCTAACTATGGCTACACCTTC. This chain connects TRBV9 to TRBJ1-2; D ambiguous. The CDR3 contains 14 residues. Deletions cut 3 bases from V and 0 bases from J, with 9 bases between. CDR1 is SGDLS and CDR2 is YYNGEE in the germline V gene.

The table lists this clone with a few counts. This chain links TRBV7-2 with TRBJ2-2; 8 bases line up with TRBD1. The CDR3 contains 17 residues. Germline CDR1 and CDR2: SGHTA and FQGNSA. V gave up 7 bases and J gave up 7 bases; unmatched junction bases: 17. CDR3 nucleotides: TGTGCCAGCAAAATATTTGGAGTGAGACAGGGGATCGGGGAGCTGTTTTTT. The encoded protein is CASKIFGVRQGIGELFF.

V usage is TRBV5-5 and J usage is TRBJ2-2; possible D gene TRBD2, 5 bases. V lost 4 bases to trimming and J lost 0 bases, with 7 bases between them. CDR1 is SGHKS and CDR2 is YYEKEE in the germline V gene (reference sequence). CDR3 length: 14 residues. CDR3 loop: CASSRDPNTGELFF. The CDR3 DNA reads TGTGCCAGCAGCCGGGATCCGAACACCGGGGAGCTGTTTTTT.

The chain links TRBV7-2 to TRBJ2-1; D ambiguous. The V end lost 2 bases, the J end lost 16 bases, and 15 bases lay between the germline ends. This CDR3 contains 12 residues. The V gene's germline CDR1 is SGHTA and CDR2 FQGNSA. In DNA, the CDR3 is TGTGCCAGCAGCTTATCCAGTCGAGGCCGATTCTTC. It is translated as CASSLSSRGRFF.

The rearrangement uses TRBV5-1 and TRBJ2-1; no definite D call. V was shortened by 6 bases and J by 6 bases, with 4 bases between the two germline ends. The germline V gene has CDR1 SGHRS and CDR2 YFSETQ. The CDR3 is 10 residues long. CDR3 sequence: CASTGNEQFF. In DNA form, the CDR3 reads TGCGCCAGCACGGGCAATGAGCAGTTCTTC.